This TCR beta chain was captured by sequencing in a study of blood T cell dynamics during melanoma immunotherapy. Study results and caveats: At W3, later disease-control patients showed bifurcated PBMC repertoire changes, unlike progressors.

The sample holds one count of this clone. Its antigen is still unknown. Time point indicated: pre-treatment baseline. Disease control meant complete response, partial response or stable disease at 12 weeks. Prior systemic cancer therapy, immunosuppressant use and other active malignancies excluded patients. Sequenced by immunoSEQ multiplex PCR; TCRdb stores in-frame clones only, minus some. The sample shows some 25,000 clones, around nine tenths of them seen only once. The clonotype was recovered from a human donor with melanoma. Source: blood, taken from a patient treated with checkpoint blockade.

The CDR3 bases are TGTGCCAGCAGTTGGTTGGACGAGCAGTACTTC. It is translated as CASSWLDEQYF. V is TRBV27 and J is TRBJ2-7; no clear D gene. Germline CDR1 reads MNHEY; CDR2 reads SMNVEV (reference sequence). The CDR3 is 11 amino acids. Trimming took 4 bases from V and 5 from J, leaving 6 bases between them.